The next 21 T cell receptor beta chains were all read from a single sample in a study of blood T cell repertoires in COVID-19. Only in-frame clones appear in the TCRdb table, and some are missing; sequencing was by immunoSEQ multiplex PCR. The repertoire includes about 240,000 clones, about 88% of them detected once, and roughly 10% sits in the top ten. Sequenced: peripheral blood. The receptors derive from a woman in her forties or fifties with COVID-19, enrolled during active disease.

CDR3 region: CASSPQGADTGELFF. The CDR3 DNA reads TGTGCCAGCAGTCCCCAGGGGGCCGACACCGGGGAGCTGTTTTTT. This chain joins TRBV28 and TRBJ2-2, with 8 bases that match TRBD1. The CDR3 covers 15 residues. In germline, CDR1 is MDHEN, CDR2 SYDVKM. Unmatched junction bases numbered 5, after V lost 5 bases and J lost 3 bases. The full variable domain, in which reference TRBV28 and TRBJ2-2 provide the parts outside the CDR3, is DVKVTQSSRYLVKRTGEKVFLECVQDMDHENMFWYRQDPGLGLRLIYFSYDVKMKEKGDIPEGYSVSREKKERFSLILESASTNQTSMYLCASSPQGADTGELFFGEGSRLTVL.

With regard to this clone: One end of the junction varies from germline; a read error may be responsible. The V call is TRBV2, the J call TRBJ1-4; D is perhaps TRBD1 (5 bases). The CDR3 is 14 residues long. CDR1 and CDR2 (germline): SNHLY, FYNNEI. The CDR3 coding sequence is TGTGCCAGCACGGAGGGGATCCCTAAAGAAAAACTGTTTTTT. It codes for CASTEGIPKEKLFF.

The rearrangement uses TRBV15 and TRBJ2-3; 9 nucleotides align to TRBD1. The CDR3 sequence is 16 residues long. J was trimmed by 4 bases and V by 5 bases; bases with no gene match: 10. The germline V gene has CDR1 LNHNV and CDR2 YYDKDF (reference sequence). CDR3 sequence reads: CATSPLPGQGPDTQYF. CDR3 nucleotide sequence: TGTGCCACCAGCCCCCTACCGGGACAGGGCCCAGATACGCAGTATTTT.

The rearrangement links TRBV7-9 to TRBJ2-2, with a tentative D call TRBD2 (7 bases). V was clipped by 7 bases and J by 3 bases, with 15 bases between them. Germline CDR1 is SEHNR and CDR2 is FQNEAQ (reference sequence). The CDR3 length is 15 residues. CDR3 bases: TGTGCCAGCACCTTGGCGGGGGCCCACACCGGGGAGCTGTTTTTT. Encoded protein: CASTLAGAHTGELFF. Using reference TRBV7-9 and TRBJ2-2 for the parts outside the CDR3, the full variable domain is DTGVSQNPRHKITKRGQNVTFRCDPISEHNRLYWYRQTLGQGPEFLTYFQNEAQLEKSRLLSDRFSAERPKGSFSTLEIQRTEQGDSAMYLCASTLAGAHTGELFFGEGSRLTVL.

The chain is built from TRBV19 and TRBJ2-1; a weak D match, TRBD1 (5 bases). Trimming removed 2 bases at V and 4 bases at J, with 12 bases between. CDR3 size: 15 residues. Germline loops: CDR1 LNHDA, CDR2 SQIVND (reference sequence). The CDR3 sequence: CASSIRRQGYNEQFF. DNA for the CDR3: TGTGCCAGTAGTATAAGAAGGCAGGGATACAATGAGCAGTTCTTC.

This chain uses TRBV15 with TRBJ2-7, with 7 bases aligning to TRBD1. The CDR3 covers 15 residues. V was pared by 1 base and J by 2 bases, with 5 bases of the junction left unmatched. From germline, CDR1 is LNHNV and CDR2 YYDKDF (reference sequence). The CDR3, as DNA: TGTGCCACCAGCAGAGGACACGACAGGGCCTACGAGCAGTACTTC. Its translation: CATSRGHDRAYEQYF.

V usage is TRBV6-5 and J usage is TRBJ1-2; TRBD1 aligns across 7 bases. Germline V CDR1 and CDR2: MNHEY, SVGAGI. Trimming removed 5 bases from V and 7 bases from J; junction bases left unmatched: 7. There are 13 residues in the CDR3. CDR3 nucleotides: TGTGCCAGCAGTCTCCAGGGGGACACTGGCTACACCTTC. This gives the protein CASSLQGDTGYTF.

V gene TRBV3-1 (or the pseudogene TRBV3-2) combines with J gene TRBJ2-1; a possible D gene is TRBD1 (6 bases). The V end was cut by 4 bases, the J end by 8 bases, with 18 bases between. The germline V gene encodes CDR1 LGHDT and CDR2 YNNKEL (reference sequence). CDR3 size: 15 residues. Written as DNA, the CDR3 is TGTGCCAGCAGCCTTACACTACAGGGACGGGATGAGCAGTTCTTC. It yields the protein CASSLTLQGRDEQFF.

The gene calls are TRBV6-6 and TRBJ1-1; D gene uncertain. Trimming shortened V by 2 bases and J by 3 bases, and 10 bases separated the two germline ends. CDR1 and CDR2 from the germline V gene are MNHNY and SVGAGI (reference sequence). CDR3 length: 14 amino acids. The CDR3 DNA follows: TGTGCCAGCAGTTACACTAGACGGGACACTGAAGCTTTCTTT. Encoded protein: CASSYTRRDTEAFF.

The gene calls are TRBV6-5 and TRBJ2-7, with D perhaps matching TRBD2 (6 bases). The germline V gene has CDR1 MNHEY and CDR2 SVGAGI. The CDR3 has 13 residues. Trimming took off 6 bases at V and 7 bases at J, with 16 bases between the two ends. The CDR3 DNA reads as TGTGCCAGCAGACGCGGGCCGGCGGGGGAGCAGTACGTC. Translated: CASRRGPAGEQYV.

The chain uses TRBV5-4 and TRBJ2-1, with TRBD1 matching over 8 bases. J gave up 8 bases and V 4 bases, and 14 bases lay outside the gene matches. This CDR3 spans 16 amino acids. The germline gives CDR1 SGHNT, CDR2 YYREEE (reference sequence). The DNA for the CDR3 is TGTGCCAGCAGCCCAAGCAGGGGGCGCGAAGACGATGAGCAGTTCTTC. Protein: CASSPSRGREDDEQFF.

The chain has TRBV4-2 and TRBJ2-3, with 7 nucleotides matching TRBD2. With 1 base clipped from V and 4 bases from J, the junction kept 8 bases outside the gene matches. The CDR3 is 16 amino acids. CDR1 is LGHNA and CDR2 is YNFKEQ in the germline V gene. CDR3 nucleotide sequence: TGTGCCAGCAGCCAAGCCGTGGCGGGGGTTGCAGATACGCAGTATTTT. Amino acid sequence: CASSQAVAGVADTQYF.

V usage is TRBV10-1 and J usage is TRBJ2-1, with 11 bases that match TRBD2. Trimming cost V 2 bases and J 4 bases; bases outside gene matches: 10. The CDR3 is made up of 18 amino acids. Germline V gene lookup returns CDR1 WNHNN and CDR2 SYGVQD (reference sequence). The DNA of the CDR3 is TGCGCCAGCAGTGAGCCCCACTTTAGCGGGGGGGCTTACAATGAGCAGTTCTTC. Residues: CASSEPHFSGGAYNEQFF.

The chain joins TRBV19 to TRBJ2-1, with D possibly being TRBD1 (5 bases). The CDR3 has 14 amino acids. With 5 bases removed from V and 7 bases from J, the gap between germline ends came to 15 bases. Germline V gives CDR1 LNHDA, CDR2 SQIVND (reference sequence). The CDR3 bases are TGTGCCAGTAGTTTCCAGGGTACCAGGAATGAGCAGTTCTTC. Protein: CASSFQGTRNEQFF.

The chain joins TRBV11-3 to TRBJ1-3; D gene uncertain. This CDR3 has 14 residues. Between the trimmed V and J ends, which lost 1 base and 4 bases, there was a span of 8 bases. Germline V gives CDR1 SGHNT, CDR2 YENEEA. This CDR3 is CASSLVGIGNTIYF. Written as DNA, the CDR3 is TGTGCCAGCAGCTTAGTCGGGATCGGAAACACCATATATTTT.

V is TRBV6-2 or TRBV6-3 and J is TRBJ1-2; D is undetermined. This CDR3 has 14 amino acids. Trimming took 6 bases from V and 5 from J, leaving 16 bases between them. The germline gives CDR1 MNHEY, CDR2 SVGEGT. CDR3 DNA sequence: TGTGCCAGCAGCCCCAATGGGGAGTTGTATGGCTACACCTTC. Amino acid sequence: CASSPNGELYGYTF.

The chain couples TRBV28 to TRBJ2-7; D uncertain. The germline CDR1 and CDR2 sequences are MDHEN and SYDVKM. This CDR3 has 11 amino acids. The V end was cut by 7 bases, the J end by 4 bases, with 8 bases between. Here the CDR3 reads CASIRNYEQYF. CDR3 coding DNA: TGTGCCAGCATCAGAAATTACGAGCAGTACTTC.

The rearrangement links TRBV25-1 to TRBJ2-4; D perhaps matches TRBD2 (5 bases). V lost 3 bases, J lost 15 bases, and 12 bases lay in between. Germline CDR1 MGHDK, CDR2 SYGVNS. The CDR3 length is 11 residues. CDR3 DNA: TGTGCCAGCAGTGACCTAGCTTTTTTGTACTTC. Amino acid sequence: CASSDLAFLYF.

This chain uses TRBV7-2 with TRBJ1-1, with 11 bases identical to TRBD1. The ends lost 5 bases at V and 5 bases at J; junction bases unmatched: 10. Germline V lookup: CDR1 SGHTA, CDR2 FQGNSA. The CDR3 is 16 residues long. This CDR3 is CASSPVDRGQATEAFF. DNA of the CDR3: TGTGCCAGCAGCCCCGTGGACAGGGGGCAAGCTACTGAAGCTTTCTTT.

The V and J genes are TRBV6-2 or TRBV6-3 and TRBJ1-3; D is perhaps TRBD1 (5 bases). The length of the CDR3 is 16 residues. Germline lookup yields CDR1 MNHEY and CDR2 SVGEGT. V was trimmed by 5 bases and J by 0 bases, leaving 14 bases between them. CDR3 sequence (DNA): TGTGCCAGCAGTACCCCGACAGTGCCCTCTGGAAACACCATATATTTT. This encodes CASSTPTVPSGNTIYF.

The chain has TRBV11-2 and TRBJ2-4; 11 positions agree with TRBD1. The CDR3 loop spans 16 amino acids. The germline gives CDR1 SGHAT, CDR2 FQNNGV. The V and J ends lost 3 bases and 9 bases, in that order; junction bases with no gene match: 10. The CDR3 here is CASSLMDRGQWFIQYF. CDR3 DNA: TGTGCCAGCAGCTTGATGGACAGGGGGCAGTGGTTCATTCAGTACTTC.